The rows below give T cell receptor beta chains drawn from one sample of a study of blood T cell repertoires in COVID-19. Libraries were prepared by immunoSEQ multiplex PCR; TCRdb keeps only in-frame clonotypes and omits some of them. The data show roughly 250,000 clones, around 90% seen once. The sequenced sample was peripheral blood. The receptors here all came from a woman aged 40-49 years with acute or convalescent COVID-19. CDR3s include the opening cysteine and the closing phenylalanine or tryptophan. The D gene is left open where the match is weak. A row's size may be missing; if present it is once, few, many or a size class.

>TRBD1|-|TRBV5-1|TRBJ1-2
TGCGCCAGCAGCTCTTATGGACAGGGGAACTATGGCTACACCTTC
CASSSYGQGNYGYTF
>TRBD1|-|TRBV28|TRBJ1-3
TGTGCCAGCATCATGGGGGGACAGGGAATAGGAAACACCATATATTTT
CASIMGGQGIGNTIYF
>-|-|TRBV28|TRBJ1-2
TGTGCCAGCAGTTTGGGGGCAGGGATGGCTAACTATGGCTACACCTTC
CASSLGAGMANYGYTF
>-|once|TRBV6-5|TRBJ1-6
TGTGCCAGCGGAAGCAGGGATTCCTATAATTCACCCCTCCACTTT
CASGSRDSYNSPLHF
>-|-|TRBV19|TRBJ1-2
TGTGCCAGTAGTATGGAGGTCGGGGGCTACACCTTC
CASSMEVGGYTF
>TRBD2|once|TRBV7-2|TRBJ2-5
TGTGCCAGCAGCTTAGCTTTTCGAAGGGGTTGGACTAGATCAGAGACCCAGTACTTC
CASSLAFRRGWTRSETQYF
>TRBD2|-|TRBV5-4|TRBJ2-5
TGTGCCAGCAGCCGGGGTTGGACTAGCGGGGGGACCGAAGAGACCCAGTACTTC
CASSRGWTSGGTEETQYF
>TRBD1|-|TRBV2|TRBJ1-2
TGTGCCAGCAACAGCGGGGGACAGGGACCCTATGGCTACACCTTC
CASNSGGQGPYGYTF
>TRBD1|-|TRBV10-3|TRBJ1-1
TGTGCCTCGGAGGGGGCGGTGAACACTGAAGCTTTCTTT
CASEGAVNTEAFF
>-|once|TRBV5-4|TRBJ1-4
TGTGCCAGCAGCTTGGGGGCAGGGGTTAATGAAAAACTGTTTTTT
CASSLGAGVNEKLFF
>TRBD2|-|TRBV2|TRBJ2-5
TGTGCCAGCAGATGGACTAGCGGGGGGTCGGTGGAGACCCAGTACTTC
CASRWTSGGSVETQYF
>TRBD1|once|TRBV27|TRBJ1-6
TGTGCCAGCAGCGGGGGACAGTGGGGAATCAATAATTCACCCCTCCACTTT
CASSGGQWGINNSPLHF
>TRBD1|-|TRBV6-5|TRBJ1-6
TGTGCCAGCAGCGCAGGGACAGGGCAAAATTCACCCCTCCACTTT
CASSAGTGQNSPLHF
>-|-|TRBV9|TRBJ1-5
TGTGCCAGCAGCATCGGACTTAGCAATCAGCCCCAGCATTTT
CASSIGLSNQPQHF
>-|-|TRBV28|TRBJ1-5
TGTGCCAGCAGTTTACCTGGCAGGGGAGAGCCCCAGCATTTT
CASSLPGRGEPQHF
>-|-|TRBV5-3|TRBJ1-2
TGTGCCAGAAGCTTGACAGGGAACTATGGCTACACCTTC
CARSLTGNYGYTF
>-|-|TRBV2|TRBJ1-6
TGTGCCAGCAGAGAACAGGGCCCAAATTCACCCCTCCACTTT
CASREQGPNSPLHF
>-|-|TRBV9|TRBJ2-2
TGTGCCAGCAGCGTAGGAACGAGGTTGACCGGGGAGCTGTTTTTT
CASSVGTRLTGELFF
>-|-|TRBV3-1/TRBV3-2|TRBJ1-2
TGTGCCAGCAGCCAAGATGATTCGAGATTAAACTATGGCTACACCTTC
CASSQDDSRLNYGYTF
>-|-|TRBV27|TRBJ1-6
TGTGCCAGCAGTTTATCGAGGATTAATTCACCCCTCCACTTT
CASSLSRINSPLHF
>-|-|TRBV6-5|TRBJ1-2
TGTGCCAGCAGTTACCGGGGTTTAGGCTATGGCTACACCTTC
CASSYRGLGYGYTF
>TRBD1|-|TRBV19|TRBJ1-5
TGTGCCAGTAGTGTTAGCACCGGGACAGGGATCTTTTTTAGCAATCAGCCCCAGCATTTT
CASSVSTGTGIFFSNQPQHF
>TRBD1|-|TRBV6-5|TRBJ1-6
TGTGCCAGCAGTTACTCACAGGGGCCTAATTCACCCCTCCACTTT
CASSYSQGPNSPLHF
>TRBD1|-|TRBV28|TRBJ1-2
TGTGCCAGCAGCCCGGCCCGGACAGGGGGAAATCCAAACTATGGCTACACCTTC
CASSPARTGGNPNYGYTF
>-|-|TRBV5-1|TRBJ1-1
TGCGCCAGCAGCTTGGTAGGGGGGAACACTGAAGCTTTCTTT
CASSLVGGNTEAFF
>TRBD1|-|TRBV7-9|TRBJ2-4
TGTGCCAGCAGCCCCTTCCCTGGCGGGGACAGGAGAAAAAACATTCAGTACTTC
CASSPFPGGDRRKNIQYF
>-|-|TRBV14|TRBJ1-2
TGTGCCAGCAGCCTGATCGGACAGTCCTCTAGGGGCTACACCTTC
CASSLIGQSSRGYTF
>-|-|TRBV6-5|TRBJ1-1
TGTGCCAGCAGTTACCAGACAGCGAACACTGAAGCTTTCTTT
CASSYQTANTEAFF
>-|-|TRBV20-1|TRBJ2-5
TGCAGTGCTAGTACACACCCCCAAGAGACCCAGTACTTC
CSASTHPQETQYF
>-|-|TRBV9|TRBJ1-2
TGTGCCAGCAGCGACCTCAGGGCTACCACCTTC
CASSDLRATTF
>TRBD1|-|TRBV5-4|TRBJ1-1
TGTGCCAGCGTCAACTTGGACAGGCCCACTGAAGCTTTCTTT
CASVNLDRPTEAFF
>-|few|TRBV27|TRBJ1-4
TGTGCCAGCGCCTCAACAGGGATTGGTGAAAAACTGTTTTTT
CASASTGIGEKLFF
>-|-|TRBV4-1|TRBJ1-1
TGCGCCAGCAGCCCCGGGTCGGCCGGCACTGAAGCTTTCTTT
CASSPGSAGTEAFF
>TRBD2|-|TRBV4-1|TRBJ2-3
TGCGCCAGCAGCCAAGACCCTAGCGGGGGACTATCGTATACGCAGTATTTT
CASSQDPSGGLSYTQYF
>-|once|TRBV6-5|TRBJ1-1
TGTGCCAGCAGGAGGGAGCTGGGGTACGCTTTCTTT
CASRRELGYAFF
>-|-|TRBV4-1|TRBJ2-2
TGCGCCAGCAGCCACCTCGGGCAGGGAAAGGCCGGGGAGCTGTTTTTT
CASSHLGQGKAGELFF
>TRBD2|-|TRBV9|TRBJ2-3
TGTGCCAGCAGCGTAGTAGCGGGGACAGATACGCAGTATTTT
CASSVVAGTDTQYF
>-|-|TRBV6-5|TRBJ1-1
TGTGCCAGCAGCGCCCTCCGGTCCGCGGGGGCTTTCTTT
CASSALRSAGAFF
>-|-|TRBV7-2|TRBJ2-2
TGTGCCAGCAGCTTAATCCAGGCCGCAGAGTCCGGGGAGCTGTTTTTT
CASSLIQAAESGELFF
>-|-|TRBV6-5|TRBJ2-2
TGTGCCAGCTGGGTCGGGGGTTCGTACGCCGGGGAGCTGTTTTTT
CASWVGGSYAGELFF
>-|-|TRBV6-5|TRBJ1-3
TGTGCCAGCAGACACCGGACAGACTCTGGAAACACCATATATTTT
CASRHRTDSGNTIYF